This T cell receptor (beta chain) originates from a study of T cell clones after liver transplantation. Study details: Graft-donor-reactive sequences were compared with third-party-reactive TCRbeta sequences from pre-transplant mixed lymphocyte reactions. Until 12-24 months post-transplant, subjects got standard immunosuppression and no induction.

This clone was counted a single time. The CDR3 is made up of 15 amino acids. In germline, CDR1 is MNHNY, CDR2 SVGAGI (reference sequence). V lost 10 bases, J lost 0 bases, and 9 bases stayed unmatched. The protocol was immunoSEQ multiplex PCR, while the TCRdb copy is restricted to in-frame clones and leaves out a portion. This sample has 40,000 to 65,000 clones, with approximately 84% found just once. The origin of this receptor is a human donor who received a liver transplant. This specimen was CD4+ T cells from blood, taken before liver transplant. This chain uses TRBV6-6 with TRBJ2-1; 7 positions agree with TRBD2. In nucleotides, the CDR3 is TGTGCCACTGCGCGACGGACTAGCTCCTACAATGAGCAGTTCTTC. Translating it yields CATARRTSSYNEQFF.